These 14 T cell receptor beta chains originate from one sample sequenced in a study of T cell repertoires in cytomegalovirus infection. TCRdb reprocessed the reads via MiXCR and lists one record per CDR3 protein. The profile shows roughly 250,000 distinct CDR3 sequences, 9% to 15% of them singletons. Sequencing was performed on PBMCs. The receptors here all came from a human donor in good health (CMV status not recorded). Some clones in this sample may be carry-over from other donors' samples.

This chain links TRBV6-8 with TRBJ1-2; 12 nucleotides agree with TRBD1. The germline V gene encodes CDR1 MNHGY and CDR2 SAAAGT. The CDR3 has 18 residues. V lost 2 bases, J lost 3 bases, and 10 bases stayed unmatched. CDR3 amino acids: CASSYVGTGGAGDYGYTF. CDR3 nucleotides: TGTGCCAGCAGTTACGTGGGGACAGGGGGCGCCGGCGACTATGGCTACACCTTC.

This clonotype was seen many times. The rearrangement joins TRBV7-9 to TRBJ2-7; D could derive from TRBD1 or TRBD2 (5 bases each). This CDR3 has 16 amino acids. Trimming left V 5 bases short and J 2 bases short, with 19 bases between. Germline-derived CDR1 and CDR2 are SEHNR and FQNEAQ (reference sequence). CDR3 loop: CASSEGLTGWTYEQYF. DNA for the CDR3: TGTGCCAGCAGCGAGGGGTTAACAGGCTGGACCTACGAGCAGTACTTC.

The V call is TRBV19, the J call TRBJ1-1, with 8 positions matching TRBD1. CDR3 length equals 17 residues. V trimming: 5 bases; J trimming: 5 bases; junction bases outside the gene matches: 16. Germline V lookup: CDR1 LNHDA, CDR2 SQIVND (reference sequence). The CDR3 spells CASSLIFAGTGGTEAFF. CDR3 in DNA: TGTGCCAGTAGTCTCATCTTTGCCGGGACAGGAGGTACTGAAGCTTTCTTT. The whole variable domain, remainder taken from reference TRBV19 and TRBJ1-1, is DGGITQSPKYLFRKEGQNVTLSCEQNLNHDAMYWYRQDPGQGLRLIYYSQIVNDFQKGDIAEGYSVSREKKESFPLTVTSAQKNPTAFYLCASSLIFAGTGGTEAFFGQGTRLTVV.

This clonotype is a singleton in its sample. The chain carries TRBV6-2 or TRBV6-3 and TRBJ2-7; D not resolved. V lost 6 bases, J lost 8 bases, and 20 bases lay in between. This CDR3 spans 14 amino acids. The V gene's germline CDR1 is MNHEY and CDR2 SVGEGT. CDR3 sequence (DNA): TGTGCCAGCAGCACAAGAGAAACCTTACCCAAGCAGTACTTC. Translating it yields CASSTRETLPKQYF.

The chain couples TRBV19 to TRBJ2-7; TRBD1 might be the D (6 bases). The V and J ends lost 5 bases and 1 base respectively, with 12 bases between them. The CDR3 loop spans 14 amino acids. Germline CDR1 and CDR2: LNHDA and SQIVND (reference sequence). CDR3 coding DNA: TGTGCCAGTAGTCCGCAGGACAGTTCCTACGAGCAGTACTTC. It is translated as CASSPQDSSYEQYF.

This clonotype was recorded many times. The chain is built from TRBV19 and TRBJ2-7, with 9 bases fitting TRBD1. From germline, CDR1 is LNHDA and CDR2 SQIVND (reference sequence). V lost 5 bases, J lost 4 bases, and 15 bases stayed unmatched. The CDR3 totals 17 residues. CDR3 sequence reads: CASSSTLGGDRVYEQYF. The CDR3 nucleotides read TGTGCCAGTAGTTCCACCCTGGGGGGGGACAGGGTGTACGAGCAGTACTTC.

Many counts were recorded for this clonotype. This rearrangement joins TRBV7-8 to TRBJ2-5; 7 nucleotides align to TRBD1. Germline lookup yields CDR1 SGHVS and CDR2 FQNEAQ. The trim removed 3 bases at V and 5 bases at J, leaving 12 bases unmatched. The CDR3 totals 16 residues. This CDR3 reads CASSLTGSRAYETQYF. In DNA form, the CDR3 reads TGTGCCAGCAGCTTGACAGGGTCGAGGGCATACGAGACCCAGTACTTC.

A word on this clonotype: The junction departs from germline at one end; a sequencing error may be responsible. The chain recombines TRBV6-1 with TRBJ2-7, with D perhaps TRBD1 (5 bases). Germline V lookup: CDR1 MNHNS, CDR2 SASEGT. The CDR3 sequence is 13 residues long. The CDR3 DNA follows: TGTGCTAGCAGCCAGGACAACTCCTACGAGCAGTACTTC. Protein sequence: CASSQDNSYEQYF.

This clonotype was counted many times. The chain couples TRBV19 to TRBJ2-6, with D hard to call. The germline V and J ends were trimmed by 2 bases and 0 bases, with 11 bases remaining between them. From germline, CDR1 is LNHDA and CDR2 SQIVND (reference sequence). The CDR3 is made up of 17 amino acids. CDR3 protein: CASSISGGSSGANVLTF. CDR3 DNA: TGTGCCAGTAGTATATCGGGCGGTAGCTCTGGGGCCAACGTCCTGACTTTC.

In this sample, this clonotype turned up many times. V gene TRBV19 combines with J gene TRBJ2-2; possible D gene TRBD1, 5 bases. This CDR3 has 14 amino acids. CDR1 and CDR2 (germline): LNHDA, SQIVND (reference sequence). Trimming pared 4 bases from V and 4 bases from J, leaving 10 bases between. The CDR3 region is CASSTQGGTGELFF. CDR3 in DNA: TGTGCCAGTAGTACCCAGGGCGGCACCGGGGAGCTGTTTTTT.

The V and J genes are TRBV27 and TRBJ2-7; D could derive from TRBD1 or TRBD2 (5 bases each). V was cut by 5 bases and J by 0 bases, with 11 bases left in between. Germline values: CDR1 MNHEY, CDR2 SMNVEV (reference sequence). The CDR3 loop spans 14 amino acids. CDR3 sequence (DNA): TGTGCCAGCAGTGGGACCGCAAGCTCCTACGAGCAGTACTTC. Protein sequence: CASSGTASSYEQYF.

The chain combines TRBV18 with TRBJ1-2; TRBD1 aligns across 10 bases. CDR3 size: 14 residues. The J segment lost 5 bases and the V segment lost 3 bases, leaving 3 bases of the junction unmatched. From germline, CDR1 is KGHSH and CDR2 LQKENI. CDR3 in DNA: TGTGCCAGCTCACCCGGACAGGGGGATTATGGCTACACCTTC. Translation gives CASSPGQGDYGYTF. The variable domain in full, with the rest retrieved from reference TRBV18 and TRBJ1-2, is NAGVMQNPRHLVRRRGQEARLRCSPMKGHSHVYWYRQLPEEGLKFMVYLQKENIIDESGMPKERFSAEFPKEGPSILRIQQVVRGDSAAYFCASSPGQGDYGYTFGSGTRLTVV.

This clonotype has at least ten counts. The rearrangement uses TRBV7-2 and TRBJ2-3, with TRBD2 as a possible D gene (7 bases). V lost 1 base and J 6 bases, leaving 20 bases between the germline ends. The CDR3 totals 17 residues. CDR1 SGHTA and CDR2 FQGNSA come from the germline V gene. CDR3 sequence: CASSLGARGDGRDTQYF. The CDR3 region has the DNA TGTGCCAGCAGCTTAGGGGCCAGGGGTGACGGGAGGGATACGCAGTATTTT.

This clonotype has just a few counts. The J gene is TRBJ1-2, the V gene TRBV20-1; 7 positions agree with TRBD1. CDR1 is DFQATT, CDR2 SNEGSKA, per germline (reference sequence). This CDR3 has 13 amino acids. Trimming took 4 bases from V and 8 from J; bases not matched to a gene: 10. The CDR3 is CSATDDREIGYTF. Written as DNA, the CDR3 is TGCAGTGCTACCGATGACAGGGAGATAGGCTACACCTTC.